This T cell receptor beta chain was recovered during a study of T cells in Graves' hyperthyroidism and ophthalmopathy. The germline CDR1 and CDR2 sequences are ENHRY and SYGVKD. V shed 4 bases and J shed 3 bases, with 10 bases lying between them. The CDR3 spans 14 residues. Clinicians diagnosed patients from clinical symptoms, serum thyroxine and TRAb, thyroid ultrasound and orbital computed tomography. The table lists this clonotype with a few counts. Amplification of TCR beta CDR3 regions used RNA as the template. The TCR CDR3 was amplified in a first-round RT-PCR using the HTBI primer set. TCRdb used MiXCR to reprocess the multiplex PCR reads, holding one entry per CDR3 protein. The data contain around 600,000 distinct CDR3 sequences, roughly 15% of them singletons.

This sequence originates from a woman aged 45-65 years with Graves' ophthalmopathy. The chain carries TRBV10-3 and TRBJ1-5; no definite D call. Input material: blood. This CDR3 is CAISGGGNNQPQHF. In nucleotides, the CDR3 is TGTGCCATCAGTGGGGGAGGAAACAATCAGCCCCAGCATTTT.